The 32 T cell receptor beta chains below were found in one sample sequenced in a study of vaccination effects on CD4 cells after COVID-19. ViraFEST assay sequencing came after antigen-specific CD4+ T cells were expanded with viral peptide pools. Investigators separated out CD4+ T cells once about eleven days of culture had passed. Each participant was given two doses of one vaccine (BNT162b2 or mRNA-1273). Here immunoSEQ multiplex PCR was the method, and the copy in TCRdb shows in-frame clones only, minus some. The sample contains about 46,000 clones, around 70% of which appear only once. Their antigens are not known. The source was CD4+ T cells from PBMCs cultured with HCoV-OC43 spike peptides, collected after COVID-19 vaccination. The subset: HCoV-OC43 spike overlapping peptide pool stimulation. These receptors all come from a human donor who received a COVID-19 vaccine.

The rearrangement links TRBV6-5 to TRBJ1-1; unclear D gene. The CDR3 spans 14 residues. The ends were cut back, 7 bases at V and 8 bases at J, with 20 bases in the middle. Germline V gene sequence: CDR1 MNHEY, CDR2 SVGAGI. The CDR3 loop reads CASNFPERAGEAFF. DNA of the CDR3: TGTGCCAGCAACTTCCCCGAGAGGGCTGGGGAAGCTTTCTTT.

This clone was detected a few times. The chain joins TRBV21-1 to TRBJ1-1. TRBV21-1 is reported as a pseudogene. The CDR3 has 16 amino acids. CDR3 DNA: TGTGCCAGCAGCAAAGTGGTCTTGGGCTCGGGTTTTGAAGCTTTCTTT. It translates to CASSKVVLGSGFEAFF.

The genes are TRBV7-2 and TRBJ2-1; 11 bases are a match to TRBD2. The CDR3 has 15 residues. With V trimmed by 0 bases and J by 7 bases, 2 bases remained unmatched. The germline V gene encodes CDR1 SGHTA and CDR2 FQGNSA. CDR3: CASSLARTSGNEQFF. In DNA form, the CDR3 reads TGTGCCAGCAGCTTAGCGAGGACTAGCGGGAATGAGCAGTTCTTC.

The genes are TRBV2 and TRBJ1-6; tentatively, D is TRBD1 (5 bases). This CDR3 is 13 amino acids long. The germline CDR1 and CDR2 sequences are SNHLY and FYNNEI. Trimming took off 6 bases at V and 7 bases at J, with 10 bases between the two ends. The CDR3 reads CASRDSPNSPLHF. CDR3 coding DNA: TGTGCCAGCAGAGACAGCCCCAATTCACCCCTCCACTTT.

The V call is TRBV5-1, the J call TRBJ2-1, with 10 bases aligning to TRBD2. The CDR3 runs 17 residues. V shed 3 bases and J 8 bases; nucleotides not matched to a gene: 14. Germline CDR1 reads SGHRS; CDR2 reads YFSETQ. CDR3 bases: TGCGCCAGCAGCTCAGCCGGGACCAGCGGGAGGGGGGATGAGCAGTTCTTC. Its protein is CASSSAGTSGRGDEQFF.

The chain has TRBV28 and TRBJ2-7; 9 nucleotides line up with TRBD1. In germline, CDR1 is MDHEN, CDR2 SYDVKM. This CDR3 contains 15 residues. V shed 7 bases, J shed 7 bases, and the junction held 14 bases outside the gene matches. CDR3 in DNA: TGTGCCAGCAACATGGGAACAGGGGGCTTTTTTGAGCAGTACTTC. This gives the protein CASNMGTGGFFEQYF.

This chain links TRBV5-1 with TRBJ2-3; D perhaps matches TRBD2 (6 bases). This CDR3 region has 14 residues. The V and J ends lost 4 bases and 2 bases respectively, with 11 bases between them. From germline, CDR1 is SGHRS and CDR2 YFSETQ. The CDR3 spells CASSAGLNTDTQYF. The DNA of the CDR3 is TGCGCCAGCAGCGCGGGACTGAACACAGATACGCAGTATTTT. The full variable domain, in which reference TRBV5-1 and TRBJ2-3 provide the parts outside the CDR3, is KAGVTQTPRYLIKTRGQQVTLSCSPISGHRSVSWYQQTPGQGLQFLFEYFSETQRNKGNFPGRFSGRQFSNSRSEMNVSTLELGDSALYLCASSAGLNTDTQYFGPGTRLTVL.

V usage is TRBV7-6 and J usage is TRBJ1-2, with TRBD1 matching over 7 bases. V shed 5 bases and J 5 bases; nucleotides not matched to a gene: 8. Germline CDR1 is SGHVS and CDR2 is FNYEAQ. The CDR3 has 14 residues. CDR3 nucleotides: TGTGCCAGCAGCACCCGACAGGGTTCATATGGCTACACCTTC. It specifies CASSTRQGSYGYTF. Combining the CDR3 with reference TRBV7-6 and TRBJ1-2 gives the whole variable domain GAGVSQSPRYKVTKRGQDVALRCDPISGHVSLYWYRQALGQGPEFLTYFNYEAQQDKSGLPNDRFSAERPEGSISTLTIQRTEQRDSAMYRCASSTRQGSYGYTFGSGTRLTVV.

The V and J genes are TRBV27 and TRBJ1-5; D is unresolved. The ends were cut back, 2 bases at V and 4 bases at J, with 6 bases in the middle. The CDR3 has 13 amino acids. Germline CDR1 reads MNHEY; CDR2 reads SMNVEV (reference sequence). The chain's CDR3 is CASSLAFNQPQHF. The CDR3 bases are TGTGCCAGCAGTTTAGCATTTAATCAGCCCCAGCATTTT.

The chain recombines TRBV10-2 with TRBJ2-1; 11 positions match TRBD2. J lost 0 bases, V lost 6 bases, and 4 bases had no gene match. This CDR3 contains 16 residues. Germline lookup yields CDR1 WSHSY and CDR2 SAAADI. The CDR3 loop reads CASSAGTSGSYNEQFF. The CDR3 nucleotides read TGCGCCAGCAGCGCCGGGACTAGCGGCTCCTACAATGAGCAGTTCTTC.

This clone was found a few times. The J gene is TRBJ1-2, the V gene TRBV19; TRBD1 is a possible D gene (5 bases). The CDR3 consists of 13 residues. The V end was cut by 5 bases, the J end by 5 bases, with 12 bases between. Per the germline V gene, CDR1 is LNHDA and CDR2 is SQIVND (reference sequence). CDR3 amino acids: CASSLSEGYGYTF. The DNA for the CDR3 is TGTGCCAGTAGTTTGTCCGAGGGGTATGGCTACACCTTC.

The chain combines TRBV30 with TRBJ1-6, with 7 bases identical to TRBD1. The V gene end was trimmed by 5 bases and the J gene end by 7 bases; junction bases not matched to a gene: 2. Germline V lookup: CDR1 GTSNPN, CDR2 SVGIG (reference sequence). The CDR3 loop spans 12 amino acids. CDR3 amino acids: CAWDRANSPLHF. CDR3 nucleotides: TGTGCCTGGGACAGGGCGAATTCACCCCTCCACTTT.

The V call is TRBV5-1, the J call TRBJ2-2; 12 bases are a match to TRBD2. From germline, CDR1 is SGHRS and CDR2 YFSETQ. Trimming took 6 bases from V and 8 from J; bases not matched to a gene: 8. This CDR3 has 15 amino acids. Here the CDR3 DNA reads TGCGCCAGCACCGGACTAGCGGGGTCTTTTGGGGAGCTGTTTTTT. Translated: CASTGLAGSFGELFF. Full variable domain (outside the CDR3, taken from reference TRBV5-1 and TRBJ2-2): KAGVTQTPRYLIKTRGQQVTLSCSPISGHRSVSWYQQTPGQGLQFLFEYFSETQRNKGNFPGRFSGRQFSNSRSEMNVSTLELGDSALYLCASTGLAGSFGELFFGEGSRLTVL.

The rearrangement joins TRBV29-1 to TRBJ2-1; D remains unclear. The CDR3 is 13 amino acids. V was clipped by 5 bases and J by 5 bases, with 13 bases between them. Germline-derived CDR1 and CDR2 are SQVTM and ANQGSEA. CDR3 sequence (DNA): TGCAGCGTTCCCCAGGTAATGGACAATGAGCAGTTCTTC. This codes for CSVPQVMDNEQFF.

CDR3 nucleotide sequence: TGTGCCAGCAGTGAGTTTGATGGCTACACCTTC. As protein: CASSEFDGYTF. The chain links TRBV2 to TRBJ1-2; unclear D gene. Trimming took 3 bases from V and 6 from J, leaving 5 bases between them. CDR3 length: 11 amino acids. Germline V gene data show CDR1 as SNHLY and CDR2 as FYNNEI.

The CDR3 loop is CASRPGRRNQPQHF. The CDR3 DNA sequence: TGTGCCAGCAGACCCGGACGGAGGAATCAGCCCCAGCATTTT. This rearrangement joins TRBV6-5 to TRBJ1-5; D uncertain. Between the trimmed V and J ends, which lost 6 bases and 4 bases, there was a span of 13 bases. The CDR3 contains 14 residues. The germline CDR1 and CDR2 sequences are MNHEY and SVGAGI.

V is TRBV5-4 and J is TRBJ2-3; possibly TRBD2 for D (5 bases). This CDR3 is built from 14 residues. CDR1 and CDR2 (germline): SGHNT, YYREEE (reference sequence). Trimming left V 3 bases short and J 2 bases short, with 10 bases between. The CDR3 DNA follows: TGTGCCAGCAGCTCTAGGACTTACACAGATACGCAGTATTTT. Protein sequence: CASSSRTYTDTQYF.

The CDR3 is CASSLESGGAGYTF. In DNA, the CDR3 is TGTGCCAGCAGCTTAGAGTCAGGGGGCGCTGGCTACACCTTC. The V and J genes are TRBV7-9 and TRBJ1-2; 8 nucleotides agree with TRBD1. CDR3 length: 14 amino acids. Germline values: CDR1 SEHNR, CDR2 FQNEAQ (reference sequence). Losses at the gene ends were 1 base for V and 7 bases for J; bases not matched to a gene: 5.

CDR3 DNA sequence: TGTGCCTGGGCGGGACAGAGCCTTAATGAAAAACTGTTTTTT. This sequence encodes CAWAGQSLNEKLFF. The chain employs TRBV30 and TRBJ1-4; 7 bases align to TRBD1. The trim removed 5 bases at V and 4 bases at J, leaving 7 bases unmatched. Per the germline V gene, CDR1 is GTSNPN and CDR2 is SVGIG (reference sequence). The CDR3 loop spans 14 amino acids. Drawing the rest from reference TRBV30 and TRBJ1-4, the complete variable domain is SQTIHQWPATLVQPVGSPLSLECTVEGTSNPNLYWYRQAAGRGLQLLFYSVGIGQISSEVPQNLSASRPQDRQFILSSKKLLLSDSGFYLCAWAGQSLNEKLFFGSGTQLSVL.

This chain uses TRBV29-1 with TRBJ2-1; 8 bases align to TRBD1. V trimming: 2 bases; J trimming: 8 bases; junction bases outside the gene matches: 11. CDR1 SQVTM and CDR2 ANQGSEA come from the germline V gene. The CDR3 spans 15 residues. The CDR3 loop reads CSVELGGQGIDEQFF. CDR3 coding DNA: TGCAGCGTTGAACTTGGAGGACAGGGTATCGATGAGCAGTTCTTC.

The chain couples TRBV9 to TRBJ1-1; no firm D call. The CDR3 loop spans 12 amino acids. Germline-derived CDR1 and CDR2 are SGDLS and YYNGEE. V was trimmed by 2 bases and J by 10 bases, leaving 12 bases between them. CDR3 bases: TGTGCCAGCAGCGTGAGAGGATTGCGAGCTTTCTTT. Translating gives CASSVRGLRAFF.

This clone was picked up one time. The rearrangement links TRBV18 to TRBJ2-3; no clear D gene. Trimming cost V 2 bases and J 5 bases, with 5 bases left between them. CDR3 size: 12 residues. In germline, CDR1 is KGHSH, CDR2 LQKENI. The CDR3 loop reads CASSPDQDTQYF. In nucleotides, the CDR3 is TGTGCCAGCTCACCAGACCAAGATACGCAGTATTTT.

A note on this clone: The junction shows a germline mismatch at one end, possibly a read error. The genes are TRBV27 and TRBJ2-7; 11 bases are shared with TRBD2. From germline, CDR1 is MNHEY and CDR2 SMNVEV (reference sequence). CDR3 length equals 12 residues. DNA of the CDR3: TGTGCCAGCAGCATAGCGGGAGGGGGTCTACGCTTC. Encoded protein: CASSIAGGGLRF.

This clone showed up just a few times. The chain employs TRBV7-9 and TRBJ1-5; D might be TRBD1 (5 bases). V lost 0 bases to trimming and J lost 7 bases, with 13 bases between them. This CDR3 region has 15 residues. CDR1 SEHNR and CDR2 FQNEAQ come from the germline V gene (reference sequence). CDR3 coding DNA: TGTGCCAGCAGCTTAGCGTCCGGGGCCGGACAGCCCCAGCATTTT. Translation: CASSLASGAGQPQHF. The whole variable domain, filled in from reference TRBV7-9 and TRBJ1-5, reads DTGVSQNPRHKITKRGQNVTFRCDPISEHNRLYWYRQTLGQGPEFLTYFQNEAQLEKSRLLSDRFSAERPKGSFSTLEIQRTEQGDSAMYLCASSLASGAGQPQHFGDGTRLSIL.

The rearrangement links TRBV6-1 to TRBJ2-3; 9 nucleotides match TRBD2. V lost 2 bases, J lost 6 bases, and 3 bases stayed unmatched. This CDR3 has 14 residues. The V gene's germline CDR1 is MNHNS and CDR2 SASEGT. The chain's CDR3 is CASSELAGFDTQYF. CDR3 coding DNA: TGTGCCAGCAGTGAACTAGCGGGGTTTGATACGCAGTATTTT.

The V and J genes are TRBV18 and TRBJ1-5; the match to TRBD1 covers 7 bases. This CDR3 has 15 residues. Germline loops: CDR1 KGHSH, CDR2 LQKENI. V was clipped by 2 bases and J by 1 base; unmatched bases: 2. For the CDR3, the DNA is TGTGCCAGCTCACCAAAACAGGGGAGCAATCAGCCCCAGCATTTT. It is translated as CASSPKQGSNQPQHF.

This clone was detected a few times. The chain uses TRBV6-1 and TRBJ2-5, with 13 bases identical to TRBD2. With 2 bases clipped from V and 5 bases from J, the junction kept 2 bases outside the gene matches. The length of the CDR3 is 15 residues. CDR1 MNHNS and CDR2 SASEGT come from the germline V gene. CDR3 sequence reads: CASSETSGGAETQYF. The CDR3 DNA is TGTGCCAGCAGTGAAACTAGCGGGGGGGCCGAGACCCAGTACTTC.

The chain couples TRBV14 to TRBJ2-5; 7 bases are a match to TRBD1. Trimming at V came to 4 bases and at J to 6 bases, leaving 11 bases not matched to a gene. CDR3 length equals 15 residues. The germline CDR1 and CDR2 sequences are SGHDN and FVKESK. CDR3 protein: CASSLRTGMGQTQYF. The CDR3 DNA is TGTGCCAGCAGCCTTAGGACAGGAATGGGTCAGACCCAGTACTTC.

The chain uses TRBV6-5 and TRBJ1-1; unclear D gene. Deletions cut 6 bases from V and 3 bases from J, with 8 bases between. This CDR3 comprises 12 residues. Germline CDR1 and CDR2: MNHEY and SVGAGI. Here the CDR3 DNA reads TGTGCCAGCAGCCGCGAAGACACTGAAGCTTTCTTT. Translating gives CASSREDTEAFF.

This clone was observed many times. The rearrangement links TRBV20-1 to TRBJ1-2, with D unresolved. Trimming removed 1 base from V and 6 bases from J, with 6 bases in between. This CDR3 is 11 amino acids long. The germline CDR1 and CDR2 sequences are DFQATT and SNEGSKA (reference sequence). DNA for the CDR3: TGCAGTGCTAGAGTTTATAATGGCTACACCTTC. Encoded protein: CSARVYNGYTF.

The rearrangement links TRBV13 to TRBJ2-5, with 11 bases identical to TRBD2. The J segment lost 3 bases and the V segment lost 0 bases, leaving 15 bases of the junction unmatched. Germline values: CDR1 PRHDT, CDR2 FYEKMQ (reference sequence). The CDR3 is made up of 20 amino acids. The CDR3 region is CASSLGSLAGGHFLKETQYF. The CDR3 DNA reads TGTGCCAGCAGCTTAGGATCCCTAGCGGGAGGACACTTCCTTAAAGAGACCCAGTACTTC.

The CDR3, as DNA: TGTGCCAGCAGCCAAGATCTCCAGCGGGGGATCAATGAGCAGTTCTTC. Protein sequence: CASSQDLQRGINEQFF. V usage is TRBV3-1 (or the pseudogene TRBV3-2) and J usage is TRBJ2-1; TRBD2 matches 8 bases. Germline CDR1 and CDR2: LGHDT and YNNKEL (reference sequence). The CDR3 consists of 16 residues. J was trimmed by 6 bases and V by 0 bases; bases with no gene match: 7.